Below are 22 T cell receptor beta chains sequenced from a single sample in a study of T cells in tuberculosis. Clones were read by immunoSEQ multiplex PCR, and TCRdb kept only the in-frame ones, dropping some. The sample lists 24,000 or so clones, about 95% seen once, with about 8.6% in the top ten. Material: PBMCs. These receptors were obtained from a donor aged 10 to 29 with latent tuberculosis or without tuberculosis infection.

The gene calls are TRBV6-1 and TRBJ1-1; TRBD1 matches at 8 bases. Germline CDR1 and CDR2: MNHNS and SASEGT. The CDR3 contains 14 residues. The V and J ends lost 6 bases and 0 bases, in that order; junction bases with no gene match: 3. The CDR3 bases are TGTGCCAGCAGCAACAGGGGGTTGAACACTGAAGCTTTCTTT. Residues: CASSNRGLNTEAFF.

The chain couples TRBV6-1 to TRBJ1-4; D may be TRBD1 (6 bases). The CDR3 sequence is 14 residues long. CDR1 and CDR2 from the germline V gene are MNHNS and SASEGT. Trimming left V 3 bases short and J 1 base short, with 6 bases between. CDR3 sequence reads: CASSETGTNEKLFF. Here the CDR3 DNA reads TGTGCCAGCAGTGAGACAGGAACTAATGAAAAACTGTTTTTT.

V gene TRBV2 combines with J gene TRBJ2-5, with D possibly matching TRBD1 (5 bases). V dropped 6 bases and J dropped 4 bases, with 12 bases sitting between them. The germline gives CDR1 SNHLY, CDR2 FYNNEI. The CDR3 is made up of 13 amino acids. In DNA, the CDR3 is TGTGCCAGCAGGTACGGACATCCAGAGACCCAGTACTTC. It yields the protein CASRYGHPETQYF.

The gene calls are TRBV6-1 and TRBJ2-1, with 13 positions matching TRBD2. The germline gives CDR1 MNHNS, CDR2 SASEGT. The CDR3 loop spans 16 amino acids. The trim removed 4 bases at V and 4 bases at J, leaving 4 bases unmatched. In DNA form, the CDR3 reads TGTGCCAGCAGTGGCGGGACTAGCGGGGATTACAATGAGCAGTTCTTC. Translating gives CASSGGTSGDYNEQFF.

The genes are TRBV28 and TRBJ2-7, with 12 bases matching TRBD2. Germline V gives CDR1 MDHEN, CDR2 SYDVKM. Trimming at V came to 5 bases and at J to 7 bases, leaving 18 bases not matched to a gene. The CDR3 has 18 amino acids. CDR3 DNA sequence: TGTGCCAGCAGTCCCCCTAGCGGGGGGGTATTGGTGCTGGAGGAGCAGTACGTC. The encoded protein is CASSPPSGGVLVLEEQYV.

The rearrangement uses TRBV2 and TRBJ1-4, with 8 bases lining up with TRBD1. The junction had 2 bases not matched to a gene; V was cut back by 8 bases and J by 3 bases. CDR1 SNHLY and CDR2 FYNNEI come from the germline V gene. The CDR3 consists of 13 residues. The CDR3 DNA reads TGTGCCAGCCTCAGGGGGCCTAATGAAAAACTGTTTTTT. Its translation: CASLRGPNEKLFF.

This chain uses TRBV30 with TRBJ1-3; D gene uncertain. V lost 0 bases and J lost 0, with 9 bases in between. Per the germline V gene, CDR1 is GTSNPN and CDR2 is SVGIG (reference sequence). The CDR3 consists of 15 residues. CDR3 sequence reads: CAWSVLRSSGNTIYF. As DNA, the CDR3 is TGTGCCTGGAGTGTACTCCGGTCCTCTGGAAACACCATATATTTT.

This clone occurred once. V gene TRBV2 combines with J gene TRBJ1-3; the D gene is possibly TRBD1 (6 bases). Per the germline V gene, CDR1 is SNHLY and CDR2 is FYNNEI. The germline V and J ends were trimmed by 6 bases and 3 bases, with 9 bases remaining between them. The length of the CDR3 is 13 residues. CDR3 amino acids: CASRGDIGNTIYF. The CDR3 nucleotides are TGTGCCAGCAGAGGGGACATTGGAAACACCATATATTTT.

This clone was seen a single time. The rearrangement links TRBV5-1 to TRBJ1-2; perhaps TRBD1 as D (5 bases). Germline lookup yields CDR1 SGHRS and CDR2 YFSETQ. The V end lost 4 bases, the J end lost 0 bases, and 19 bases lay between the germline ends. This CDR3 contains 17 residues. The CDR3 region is CASSRGEGRLANYGYTF. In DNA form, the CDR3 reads TGCGCCAGCAGCAGAGGGGAGGGACGGTTAGCTAACTATGGCTACACCTTC.

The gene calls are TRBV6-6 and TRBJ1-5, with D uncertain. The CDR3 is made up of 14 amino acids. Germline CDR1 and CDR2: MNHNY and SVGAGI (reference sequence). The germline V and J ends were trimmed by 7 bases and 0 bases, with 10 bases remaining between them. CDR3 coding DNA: TGTGCCAGCATTTGGGGAGATAGCAATCAGCCCCAGCATTTT. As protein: CASIWGDSNQPQHF.

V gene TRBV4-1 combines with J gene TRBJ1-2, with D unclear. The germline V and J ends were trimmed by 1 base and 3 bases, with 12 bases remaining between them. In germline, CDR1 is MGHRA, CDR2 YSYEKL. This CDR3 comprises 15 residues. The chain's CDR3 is CASSQAPVQDYGYTF. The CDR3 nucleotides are TGCGCCAGCAGCCAAGCTCCTGTTCAGGACTATGGCTACACCTTC.

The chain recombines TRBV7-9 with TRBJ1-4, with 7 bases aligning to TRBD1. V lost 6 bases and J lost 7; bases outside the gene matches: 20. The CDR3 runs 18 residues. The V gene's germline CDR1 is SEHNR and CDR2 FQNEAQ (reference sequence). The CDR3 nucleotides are TGTGCCAGCAGGTTTGACCGACCCTCGGACAGGCGTCGTGAAAAACTGTTTTTT. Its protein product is CASRFDRPSDRRREKLFF.

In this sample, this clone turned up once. This CDR3 is CASSESVSRGRYQETQYF. The CDR3 nucleotides read TGCGCCAGCAGTGAGTCGGTTTCGCGGGGGCGGTACCAAGAGACCCAGTACTTC. The chain uses TRBV10-2 and TRBJ2-5, with D tentatively TRBD2 (7 bases). Deletions cut 0 bases from V and 0 bases from J, with 17 bases between. CDR1 is WSHSY and CDR2 is SAAADI in the germline V gene. The CDR3 loop spans 18 amino acids.

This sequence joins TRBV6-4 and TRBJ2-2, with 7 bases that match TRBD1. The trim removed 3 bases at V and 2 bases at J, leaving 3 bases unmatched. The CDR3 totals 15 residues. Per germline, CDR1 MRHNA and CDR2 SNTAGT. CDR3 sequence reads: CASSERDSNTGELFF. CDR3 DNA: TGTGCCAGCAGTGAAAGGGACAGCAACACCGGGGAGCTGTTTTTT.

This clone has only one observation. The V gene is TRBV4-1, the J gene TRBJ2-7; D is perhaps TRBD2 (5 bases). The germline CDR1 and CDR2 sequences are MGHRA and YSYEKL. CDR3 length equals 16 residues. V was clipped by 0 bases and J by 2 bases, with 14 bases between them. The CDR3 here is CASSQEWTGRTYEQYV. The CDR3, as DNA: TGCGCCAGCAGCCAAGAATGGACTGGACGGACCTACGAGCAGTACGTC.

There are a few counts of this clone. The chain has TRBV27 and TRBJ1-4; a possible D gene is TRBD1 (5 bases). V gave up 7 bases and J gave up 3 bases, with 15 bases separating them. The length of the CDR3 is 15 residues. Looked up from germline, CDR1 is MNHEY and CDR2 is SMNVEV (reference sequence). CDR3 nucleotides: TGTGCCAGCACCCCCTTTGCGGGGGCTAATGAAAAACTGTTTTTT. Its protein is CASTPFAGANEKLFF.

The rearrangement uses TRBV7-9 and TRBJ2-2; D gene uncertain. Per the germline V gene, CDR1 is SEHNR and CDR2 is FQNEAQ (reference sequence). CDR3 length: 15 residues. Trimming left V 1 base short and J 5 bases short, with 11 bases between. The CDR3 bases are TGTGCCAGCAGCTTAGGTGGTGCCGGGACCGGGGAGCTGTTTTTT. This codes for CASSLGGAGTGELFF. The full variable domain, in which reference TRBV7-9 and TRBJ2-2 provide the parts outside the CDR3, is DTGVSQNPRHKITKRGQNVTFRCDPISEHNRLYWYRQTLGQGPEFLTYFQNEAQLEKSRLLSDRFSAERPKGSFSTLEIQRTEQGDSAMYLCASSLGGAGTGELFFGEGSRLTVL.

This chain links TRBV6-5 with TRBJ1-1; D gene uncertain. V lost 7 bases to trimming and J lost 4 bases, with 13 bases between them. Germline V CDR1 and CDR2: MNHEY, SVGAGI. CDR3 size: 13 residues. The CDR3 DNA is TGTGCCAGCAAGGTAGGAGGTAGCACTGAAGCTTTCTTT. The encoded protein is CASKVGGSTEAFF.

The CDR3 DNA reads as TGTGCCAGCAGTCAGGGTTCCTACGAGCAGTACTTC. It specifies CASSQGSYEQYF. The chain uses TRBV6-5 and TRBJ2-7, with D perhaps TRBD1 (5 bases). Germline V gives CDR1 MNHEY, CDR2 SVGAGI. Between the trimmed V and J ends, which lost 5 bases and 1 base, there was a span of 6 bases. The CDR3 covers 12 residues.

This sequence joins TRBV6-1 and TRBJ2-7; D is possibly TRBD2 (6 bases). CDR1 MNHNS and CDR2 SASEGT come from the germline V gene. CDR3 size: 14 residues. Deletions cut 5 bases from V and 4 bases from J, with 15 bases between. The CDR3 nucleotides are TGTGCCAGCAGTAGAGGGGACGGGGGTTACGAGCAGTACGTC. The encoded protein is CASSRGDGGYEQYV.

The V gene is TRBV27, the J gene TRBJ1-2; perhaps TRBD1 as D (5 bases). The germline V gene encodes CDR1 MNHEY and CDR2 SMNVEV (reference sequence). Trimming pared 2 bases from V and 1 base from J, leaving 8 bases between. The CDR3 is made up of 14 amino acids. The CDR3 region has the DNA TGTGCCAGCAGTTTACAGGGAAGTAACTATGGCTACACCTTC. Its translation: CASSLQGSNYGYTF.

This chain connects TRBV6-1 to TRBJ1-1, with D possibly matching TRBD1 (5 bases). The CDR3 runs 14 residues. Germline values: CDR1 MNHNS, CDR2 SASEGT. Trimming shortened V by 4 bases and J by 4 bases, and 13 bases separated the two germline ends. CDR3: CASSGRDVSTEAFF. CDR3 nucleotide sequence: TGTGCCAGCAGTGGCAGGGATGTTTCCACTGAAGCTTTCTTT.